This TCR beta chain was captured in a study of identical twins. As to this clonotype: The target antigen is unknown.

TCRdb called the 5' RACE reads again in MiXCR, with one record for every CDR3 protein. The table shows some 600,000 distinct CDR3 sequences, with about 7.6% occurring only once. CDR3 length: 13 amino acids. Germline values: CDR1 SGHRS, CDR2 YFSETQ. Trimming shortened V by 5 bases and J by 5 bases, and 14 bases separated the two germline ends. Study observations and caveats: In monozygotic twins, models underestimated the sharing of out-of-frame TCR alpha.

A further study also used this sample, focusing on yellow fever vaccine responses in identical twins. As that report states: In identical twins, vaccine T cell responses appeared partly shared and partly individual.

Material: PBMCs. The V and J genes are TRBV5-1 and TRBJ2-7, with D tentatively TRBD2 (5 bases). This TCR was recovered from a woman aged 18-29 years in good health. In DNA form, the CDR3 reads TGCGCCAGCAGTACGGGAAGCGGCGACGAGCAGTACTTC. This sequence encodes CASSTGSGDEQYF. Filled out from reference TRBV5-1 and TRBJ2-7, the complete variable domain reads KAGVTQTPRYLIKTRGQQVTLSCSPISGHRSVSWYQQTPGQGLQFLFEYFSETQRNKGNFPGRFSGRQFSNSRSEMNVSTLELGDSALYLCASSTGSGDEQYFGPGTRLTVT.